This T cell receptor beta chain was sequenced during a study of T-cell memory formation after mild COVID-19. Points from the study as a whole: Chiefly within CM and EM were the contracting CD4+ clones; CD8+ ones were within EMRA. Pre-infection memory carried some responding clones, suggesting that cross-reactive memory joined.

A single record per CDR3 protein comes from TCRdb applying MiXCR to the 5' RACE reads. The sample yields about half a million distinct CDR3 sequences, over 15% seen once. To note about this clonotype: Its specificity is unknown.

Material for sequencing was PBMCs or a T cell subset sorted from them (not recorded which). This receptor was identified in an adult woman who had mild COVID-19 (a few samples of this study predate the infection). Cell type and time point are not known.

The CDR3: CASSPTGTFGYTEAFF. The CDR3, as DNA: TGTGCCAGCTCCCCAACCGGGACCTTTGGGTACACTGAAGCTTTCTTT. The J gene is TRBJ1-1, the V gene TRBV18; D is perhaps TRBD1 (5 bases). Germline V lookup: CDR1 KGHSH, CDR2 LQKENI. V lost 6 bases, J lost 3 bases, and 20 bases lay in between. The CDR3 covers 16 residues.